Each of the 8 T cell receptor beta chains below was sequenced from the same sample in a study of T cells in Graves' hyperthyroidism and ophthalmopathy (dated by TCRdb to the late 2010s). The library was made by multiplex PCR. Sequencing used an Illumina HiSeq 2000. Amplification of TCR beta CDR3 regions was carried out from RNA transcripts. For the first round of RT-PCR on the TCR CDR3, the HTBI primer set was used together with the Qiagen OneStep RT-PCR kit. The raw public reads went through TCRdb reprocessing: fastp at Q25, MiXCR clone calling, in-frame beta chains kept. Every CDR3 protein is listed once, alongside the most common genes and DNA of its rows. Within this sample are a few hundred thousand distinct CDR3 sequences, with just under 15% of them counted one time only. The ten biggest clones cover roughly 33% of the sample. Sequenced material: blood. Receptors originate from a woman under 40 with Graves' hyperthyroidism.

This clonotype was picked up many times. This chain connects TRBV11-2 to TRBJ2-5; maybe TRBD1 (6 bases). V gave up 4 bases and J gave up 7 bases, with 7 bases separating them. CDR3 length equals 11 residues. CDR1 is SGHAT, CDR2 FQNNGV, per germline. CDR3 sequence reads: CASSSQGTQYF. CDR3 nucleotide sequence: TGTGCCAGCAGCTCACAGGGGACCCAGTACTTC.

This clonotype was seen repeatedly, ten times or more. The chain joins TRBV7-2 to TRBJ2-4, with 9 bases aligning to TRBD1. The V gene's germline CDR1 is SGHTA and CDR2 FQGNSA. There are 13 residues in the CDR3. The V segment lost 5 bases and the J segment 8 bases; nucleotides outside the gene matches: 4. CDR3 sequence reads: CASSGQGRDIQYF. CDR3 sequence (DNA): TGTGCCAGCAGCGGACAGGGGAGGGACATTCAGTACTTC.

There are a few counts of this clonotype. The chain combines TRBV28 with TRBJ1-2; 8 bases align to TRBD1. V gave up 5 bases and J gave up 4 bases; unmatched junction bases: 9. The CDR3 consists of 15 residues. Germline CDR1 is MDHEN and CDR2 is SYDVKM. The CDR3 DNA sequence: TGTGCCAGCAGTGAGGGACAGGTGTCTTCCTATGGCTACACCTTC. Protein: CASSEGQVSSYGYTF.

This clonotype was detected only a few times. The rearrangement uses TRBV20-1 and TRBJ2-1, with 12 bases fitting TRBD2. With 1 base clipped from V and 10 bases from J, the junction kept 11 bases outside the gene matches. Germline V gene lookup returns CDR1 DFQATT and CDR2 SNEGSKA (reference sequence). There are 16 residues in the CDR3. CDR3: CSARGGGTSGPREQFF. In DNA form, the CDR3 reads TGCAGTGCTAGAGGGGGGGGGACTAGCGGGCCCAGAGAGCAGTTCTTC.

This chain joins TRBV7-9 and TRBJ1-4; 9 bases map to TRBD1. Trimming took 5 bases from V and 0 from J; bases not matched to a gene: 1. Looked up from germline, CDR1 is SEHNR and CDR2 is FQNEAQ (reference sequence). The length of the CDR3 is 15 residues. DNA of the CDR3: TGTGCCAGCAGCCGGGACAGGGCAACTAATGAAAAACTGTTTTTT. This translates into CASSRDRATNEKLFF.

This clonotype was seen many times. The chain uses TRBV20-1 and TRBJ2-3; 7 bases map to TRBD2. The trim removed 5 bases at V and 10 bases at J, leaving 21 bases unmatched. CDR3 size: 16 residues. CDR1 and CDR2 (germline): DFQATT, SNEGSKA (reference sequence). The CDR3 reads CSAAGFSGLRGEAQYF. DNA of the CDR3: TGCAGTGCTGCTGGATTTAGCGGTTTACGGGGGGAGGCGCAGTATTTT.

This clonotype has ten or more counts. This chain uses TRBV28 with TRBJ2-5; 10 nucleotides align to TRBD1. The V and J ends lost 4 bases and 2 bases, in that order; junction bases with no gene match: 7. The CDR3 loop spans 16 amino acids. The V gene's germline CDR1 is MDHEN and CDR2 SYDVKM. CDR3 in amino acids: CASSSPGQGSQETQYF. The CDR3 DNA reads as TGTGCCAGCAGTTCCCCGGGACAGGGGTCTCAAGAGACCCAGTACTTC.

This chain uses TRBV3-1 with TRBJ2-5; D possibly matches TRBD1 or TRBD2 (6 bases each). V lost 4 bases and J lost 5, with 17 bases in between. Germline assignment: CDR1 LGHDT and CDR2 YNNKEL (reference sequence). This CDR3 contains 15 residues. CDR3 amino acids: CASSPLRGVKETQYF. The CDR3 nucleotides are TGTGCCAGCAGCCCCCTGAGGGGGGTTAAGGAGACCCAGTACTTC.